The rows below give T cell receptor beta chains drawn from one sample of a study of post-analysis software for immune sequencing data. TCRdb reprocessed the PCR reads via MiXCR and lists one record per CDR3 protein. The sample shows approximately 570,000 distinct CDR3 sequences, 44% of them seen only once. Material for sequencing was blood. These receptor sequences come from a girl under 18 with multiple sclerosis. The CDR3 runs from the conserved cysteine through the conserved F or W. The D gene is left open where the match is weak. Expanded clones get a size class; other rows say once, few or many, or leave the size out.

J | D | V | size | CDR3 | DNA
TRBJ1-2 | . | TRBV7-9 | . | CASSSRGSLPGYTF | TGTGCCAGCAGCTCCCGCGGGTCCCTCCCTGGCTACACCTTC
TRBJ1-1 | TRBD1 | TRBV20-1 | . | CSASNPGGTEAFF | TGCAGTGCTAGTAATCCAGGGGGCACTGAAGCTTTCTTT
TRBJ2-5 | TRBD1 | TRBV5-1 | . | CASSPTTGGVETQYF | TGCGCCAGCAGCCCTACGACAGGGGGCGTAGAGACCCAGTACTTC
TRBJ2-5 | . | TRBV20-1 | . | CSASYRLPQSETQYF | TGCAGTGCTAGCTATCGGCTTCCCCAGAGTGAGACCCAGTACTTC
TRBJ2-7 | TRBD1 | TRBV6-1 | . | CASTKGQGRYEQYF | TGTGCCAGCACCAAAGGACAGGGGAGATACGAGCAGTACTTC
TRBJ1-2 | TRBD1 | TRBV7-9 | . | CSSSRMGQGYYGYTF | TGTTCCAGCAGCCGGATGGGACAGGGGTACTATGGCTACACCTTC
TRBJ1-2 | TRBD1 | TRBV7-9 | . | CASSSAPGTGVRYGYTF | TGTGCCAGCAGCTCTGCCCCTGGGACAGGCGTCCGCTATGGCTACACCTTC
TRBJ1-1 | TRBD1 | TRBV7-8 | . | CASSLDFLGQGALNTEAFF | TGTGCCAGCAGCTTAGACTTCCTGGGACAGGGGGCCCTGAACACTGAAGCTTTCTTT
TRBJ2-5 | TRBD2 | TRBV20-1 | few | CSASGVASGDQETQYF | TGCAGTGCTAGCGGTGTGGCTAGCGGGGACCAAGAGACCCAGTACTTC
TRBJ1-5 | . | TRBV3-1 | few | CASSDPGEPQHF | TGTGCCAGCAGCGACCCGGGGGAGCCCCAGCATTTT